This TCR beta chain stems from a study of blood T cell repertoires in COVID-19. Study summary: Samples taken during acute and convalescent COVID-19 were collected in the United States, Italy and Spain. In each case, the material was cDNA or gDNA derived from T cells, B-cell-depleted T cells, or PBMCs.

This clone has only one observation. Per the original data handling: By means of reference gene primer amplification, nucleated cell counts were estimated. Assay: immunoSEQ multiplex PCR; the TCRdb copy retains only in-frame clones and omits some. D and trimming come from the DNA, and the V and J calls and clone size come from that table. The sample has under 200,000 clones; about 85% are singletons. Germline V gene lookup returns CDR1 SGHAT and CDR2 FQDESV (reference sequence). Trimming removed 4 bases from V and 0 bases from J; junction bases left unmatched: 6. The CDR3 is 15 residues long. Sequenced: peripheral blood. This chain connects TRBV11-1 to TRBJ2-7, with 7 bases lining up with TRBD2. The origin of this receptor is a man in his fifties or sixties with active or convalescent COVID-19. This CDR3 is CASSSTSESSYEQYF. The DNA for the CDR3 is TGTGCCAGCAGCTCTACTAGCGAAAGCTCCTACGAGCAGTACTTC.